A single sample is the source of the 3 T cell receptor beta chains below, sequenced in a study of Graves' ophthalmopathy and Graves' hyperthyroidism. RNA transcripts provided the template for amplifying TCR beta CDR3 regions. An initial RT-PCR round employing HTBI primers preceded a second-round multiplex PCR. TCRdb reprocessed the multiplex PCR reads with MiXCR, giving one entry per CDR3 protein. The repertoire holds 360,000 or so distinct CDR3 sequences, with around 19% as singletons. Sequencing used peripheral blood. These receptors all come from a woman aged 18-29 years with Graves' ophthalmopathy.

This clonotype was observed at least ten times. The rearrangement links TRBV29-1 to TRBJ2-4; 8 positions match TRBD2. The CDR3 loop spans 15 amino acids. Per the germline V gene, CDR1 is SQVTM and CDR2 is ANQGSEA. V shed 6 bases and J 7 bases; nucleotides not matched to a gene: 14. CDR3 bases: TGCAGCGTCCGCGGTGGGGCGGGAGGAGGGAACATTCAGTACTTC. Translating gives CSVRGGAGGGNIQYF.

This clonotype was recorded at least ten times. The rearrangement joins TRBV30 to TRBJ2-7; no clear D. Trimming cost V 3 bases and J 6 bases, with 12 bases left between them. The CDR3 is 12 residues long. Germline V gene lookup returns CDR1 GTSNPN and CDR2 SVGIG (reference sequence). The CDR3 nucleotides read TGTGCCTGGAGCGTACTGAGAGGCGAGCAGTACTTC. Its protein is CAWSVLRGEQYF.

This clonotype occurred many times. The V and J genes are TRBV7-8 and TRBJ1-6; 8 nucleotides match TRBD1. This CDR3 is built from 14 residues. CDR1 SGHVS and CDR2 FQNEAQ come from the germline V gene. V lost 6 bases to trimming and J lost 13 bases; unmatched junction nucleotides: 11. CDR3 nucleotide sequence: TGTGCCAGCAGGTTGGGGACAGGAAGGTTCCCCCTCCACTTT. It encodes CASRLGTGRFPLHF.